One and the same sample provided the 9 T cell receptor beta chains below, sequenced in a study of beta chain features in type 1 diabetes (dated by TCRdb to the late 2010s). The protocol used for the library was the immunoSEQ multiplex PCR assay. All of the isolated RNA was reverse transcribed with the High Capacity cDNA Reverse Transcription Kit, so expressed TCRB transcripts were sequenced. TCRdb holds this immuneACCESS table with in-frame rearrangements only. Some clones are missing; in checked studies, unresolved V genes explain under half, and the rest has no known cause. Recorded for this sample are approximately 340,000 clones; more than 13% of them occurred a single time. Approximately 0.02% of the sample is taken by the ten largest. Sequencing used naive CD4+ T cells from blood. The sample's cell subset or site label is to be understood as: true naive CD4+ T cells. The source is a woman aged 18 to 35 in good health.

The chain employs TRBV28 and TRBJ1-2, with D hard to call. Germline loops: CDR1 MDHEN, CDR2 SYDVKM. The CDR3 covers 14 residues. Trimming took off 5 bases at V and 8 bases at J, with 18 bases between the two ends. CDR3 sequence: CASSPPRAPGGYTF. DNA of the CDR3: TGTGCCAGCAGTCCCCCTCGGGCCCCGGGGGGCTACACCTTC.

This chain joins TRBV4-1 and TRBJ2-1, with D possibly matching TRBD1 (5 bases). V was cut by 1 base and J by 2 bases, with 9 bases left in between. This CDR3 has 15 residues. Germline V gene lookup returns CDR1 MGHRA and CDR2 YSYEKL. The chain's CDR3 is CASSQARVPYNEQFF. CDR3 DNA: TGCGCCAGCAGCCAAGCCAGGGTCCCCTACAATGAGCAGTTCTTC.

The CDR3 is CASSDEGLRNQPQHF. The CDR3 DNA reads TGTGCCAGCAGTGATGAGGGCCTGAGGAATCAGCCCCAGCATTTT. The rearrangement links TRBV2 to TRBJ1-5; D is unclear. There are 15 residues in the CDR3. Germline assignment: CDR1 SNHLY and CDR2 FYNNEI. V dropped 3 bases and J dropped 4 bases, with 13 bases sitting between them.

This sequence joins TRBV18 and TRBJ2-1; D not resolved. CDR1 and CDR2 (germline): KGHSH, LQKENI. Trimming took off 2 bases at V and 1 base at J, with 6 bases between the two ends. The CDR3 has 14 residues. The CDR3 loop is CASSPGLSYNEQFF. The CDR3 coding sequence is TGTGCCAGCTCACCAGGGCTGTCCTACAATGAGCAGTTCTTC.

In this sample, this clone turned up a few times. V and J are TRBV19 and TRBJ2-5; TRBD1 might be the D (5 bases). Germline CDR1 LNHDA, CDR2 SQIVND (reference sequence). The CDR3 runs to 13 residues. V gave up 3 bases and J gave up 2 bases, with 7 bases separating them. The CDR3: CASSIRQQETQYF. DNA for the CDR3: TGTGCCAGTAGTATTCGACAGCAAGAGACCCAGTACTTC.

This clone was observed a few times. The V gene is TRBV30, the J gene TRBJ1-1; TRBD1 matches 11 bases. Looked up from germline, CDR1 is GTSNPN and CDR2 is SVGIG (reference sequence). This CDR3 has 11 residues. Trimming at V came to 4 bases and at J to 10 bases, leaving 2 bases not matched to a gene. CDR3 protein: CAWTGTGGAFF. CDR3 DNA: TGTGCCTGGACGGGGACAGGGGGAGCTTTCTTT.

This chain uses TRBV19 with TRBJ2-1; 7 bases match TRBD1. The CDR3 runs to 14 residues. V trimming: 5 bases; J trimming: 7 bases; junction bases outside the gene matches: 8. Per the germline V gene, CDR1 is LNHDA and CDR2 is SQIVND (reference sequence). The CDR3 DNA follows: TGTGCCAGTAGTCCCCAGGGGGTAGGGAATGAGCAGTTCTTC. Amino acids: CASSPQGVGNEQFF.

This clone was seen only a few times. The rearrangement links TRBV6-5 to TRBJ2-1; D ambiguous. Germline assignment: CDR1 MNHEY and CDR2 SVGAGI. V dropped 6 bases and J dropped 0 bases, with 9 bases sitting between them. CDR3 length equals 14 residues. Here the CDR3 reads CASSTESSYNEQFF. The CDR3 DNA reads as TGTGCCAGCAGCACAGAGAGCTCCTACAATGAGCAGTTCTTC.

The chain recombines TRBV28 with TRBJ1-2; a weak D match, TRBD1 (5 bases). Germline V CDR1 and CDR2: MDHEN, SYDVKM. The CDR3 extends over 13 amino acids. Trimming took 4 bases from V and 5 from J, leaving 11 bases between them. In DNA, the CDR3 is TGTGCCAGCAGTTCGGGCCGACAGTATGGCTACACCTTC. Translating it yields CASSSGRQYGYTF.